The 9 T cell receptor beta chains presented below share a single source sample, sequenced in a study of T cells after yellow fever vaccination (dated by TCRdb to about 2019). The treatment or condition label, as the study defines it: live attenuated yellow fever vaccine strain. The receptor library was made with 5' RACE. Sequencing took place on an Illumina HiSeq 2500. TCRdb reran the public reads through fastp at Q25 and MiXCR, keeping productive beta chains. Merged by CDR3 protein, the rows form single entries marked with the most common genes and DNA. Present in this sample are approximately 550,000 distinct CDR3 sequences, 15% to 20% of which were seen just once. The leading ten clones occupy roughly an eighth of the sample. Specimen: PBMCs, collected 15 days after the yellow fever booster vaccination. These receptors were taken from a man between 25 and 39 years old who received the YFV17D yellow fever vaccine.

This clonotype was observed a handful of times. V and J are TRBV5-1 and TRBJ2-5; 9 bases align to TRBD1. The CDR3 is made up of 14 amino acids. The junction had 7 bases not matched to a gene; V was cut back by 4 bases and J by 6 bases. In germline, CDR1 is SGHRS, CDR2 YFSETQ. The CDR3 DNA reads as TGCGCCAGCAGCCTAATACAGGGGGCGAAGACCCAGTACTTC. Translated: CASSLIQGAKTQYF.

This clonotype was detected a few times. The CDR3 reads CASSPRTGVDIQYF. DNA of the CDR3: TGTGCCAGCAGCCCCCGGACAGGGGTAGACATTCAGTACTTC. The chain carries TRBV7-9 and TRBJ2-4, with 9 bases identical to TRBD1. CDR1 is SEHNR, CDR2 FQNEAQ, per germline (reference sequence). After removal of 5 bases from V and 8 bases from J, the junction contained 7 bases not matched to a gene. This CDR3 is 14 amino acids long. The full variable domain, with the rest looked up from reference TRBV7-9 and TRBJ2-4, is DTGVSQNPRHKITKRGQNVTFRCDPISEHNRLYWYRQTLGQGPEFLTYFQNEAQLEKSRLLSDRFSAERPKGSFSTLEIQRTEQGDSAMYLCASSPRTGVDIQYFGAGTRLSVL.

V and J are TRBV3-1 and TRBJ2-7, with 8 nucleotides matching TRBD1. CDR3 size: 16 residues. V lost 0 bases, J lost 5 bases, and 9 bases stayed unmatched. Germline V gene lookup returns CDR1 LGHDT and CDR2 YNNKEL (reference sequence). CDR3 residues: CASSQESGQGRNEQYF. The CDR3, as DNA: TGTGCCAGCAGCCAAGAGAGTGGACAGGGTCGGAACGAGCAGTACTTC.

There are a few counts of this clonotype. The chain couples TRBV9 to TRBJ1-4, with 9 bases identical to TRBD1. The V gene's germline CDR1 is SGDLS and CDR2 YYNGEE. V shed 0 bases, J shed 8 bases, and the junction held 11 bases outside the gene matches. There are 17 residues in the CDR3. CDR3 sequence reads: CASSVGRTGENREKLFF. CDR3 bases: TGTGCCAGCAGCGTAGGTAGGACAGGGGAAAACCGAGAAAAACTGTTTTTT.

This clonotype was found a few times. The chain couples TRBV5-1 to TRBJ2-3; D ambiguous. Per the germline V gene, CDR1 is SGHRS and CDR2 is YFSETQ. V was pared by 4 bases and J by 3 bases, with 9 bases between. The CDR3 contains 13 residues. The CDR3 nucleotides read TGCGCCAGCAGCGGTATCGGGACAGATACGCAGTATTTT. Translation gives CASSGIGTDTQYF.

This clonotype was seen only a few times. The V gene is TRBV10-3, the J gene TRBJ2-2, with D tentatively TRBD1 or TRBD2 (5 bases each). Trimming shortened V by 10 bases and J by 3 bases, and 24 bases separated the two germline ends. Germline values: CDR1 ENHRY, CDR2 SYGVKD. The CDR3 has 17 residues. The CDR3 sequence: CATLPGRLFGDTGELFF. In DNA form, the CDR3 reads TGTGCCACCCTCCCAGGGCGACTCTTCGGGGACACCGGGGAGCTGTTTTTT.

The gene calls are TRBV4-2 and TRBJ2-3; D may correspond to TRBD1 or TRBD2 (5 bases each). CDR1 and CDR2 from the germline V gene are LGHNA and YNFKEQ. The CDR3 covers 18 residues. Trimming left V 3 bases short and J 0 bases short, with 19 bases between. This CDR3 is CASSQLTLGASSTDTQYF. The CDR3 region has the DNA TGTGCCAGCAGCCAGTTGACTCTCGGGGCATCTAGCACAGATACGCAGTATTTT.

This clonotype appeared a few times. V usage is TRBV7-9 and J usage is TRBJ2-3, with D perhaps TRBD2 (5 bases). Trimming left V 6 bases short and J 6 bases short, with 19 bases between. CDR1 is SEHNR, CDR2 FQNEAQ, per germline (reference sequence). The CDR3 has 15 residues. The CDR3 region is CASRPGGSPGDTQYF. As DNA, the CDR3 is TGTGCCAGCAGACCCGGTGGGTCCCCGGGGGATACGCAGTATTTT.

The rearrangement links TRBV6-2 or TRBV6-3 to TRBJ1-5, with TRBD1 identical over 7 bases. The CDR3 sequence is 13 residues long. CDR1 and CDR2 (germline): MNHEY, SVGEGT. V trimming: 6 bases; J trimming: 5 bases; junction bases outside the gene matches: 4. CDR3 sequence: CASRPGGDQPQHF. For the CDR3, the DNA is TGTGCCAGCAGGCCAGGGGGAGATCAGCCCCAGCATTTT.